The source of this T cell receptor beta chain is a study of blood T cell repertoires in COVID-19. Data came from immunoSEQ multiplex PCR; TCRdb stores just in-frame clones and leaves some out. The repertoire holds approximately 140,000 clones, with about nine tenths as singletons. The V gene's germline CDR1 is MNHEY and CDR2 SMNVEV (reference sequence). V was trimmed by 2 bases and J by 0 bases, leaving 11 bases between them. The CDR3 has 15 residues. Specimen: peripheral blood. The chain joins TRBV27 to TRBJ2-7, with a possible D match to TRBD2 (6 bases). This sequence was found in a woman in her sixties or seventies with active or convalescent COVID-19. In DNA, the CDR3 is TGTGCCAGCAGTTTACGGGGGATACCCTCCTACGAGCAGTACTTC. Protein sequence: CASSLRGIPSYEQYF.